Included here is one TCR beta chain sequence, with context. Sequencing was performed with immunoSEQ multiplex PCR; in TCRdb, only in-frame clones are kept and a portion is missing. Seen here are 13,000 or so clones, 88% observed once, and the top ten hold less than 3%. Germline CDR1 is SEHNR and CDR2 is FQNEAQ (reference sequence). The V and J ends lost 1 base and 4 bases respectively, with 13 bases between them. There are 15 residues in the CDR3. The data originate from a study of chemoradiotherapy in HPV16-positive cancers. Repeated repertoire sampling spanned the course of chemoradiotherapy. The rearrangement joins TRBV7-9 to TRBJ1-1; D is possibly TRBD1 (6 bases). This receptor was identified in a human donor with HPV-associated anogenital cancer. Here the sequenced sample was blood, taken from a patient who underwent chemoradiotherapy. CDR3 amino acids: CASSLVGGGVTEAFF. DNA for the CDR3: TGTGCCAGCAGCTTAGTCGGGGGCGGTGTCACTGAAGCTTTCTTT.